This T cell receptor (beta chain) emerged from a study of control samples from healthy donors and cancer patients. Measured with immunoSEQ multiplex PCR; TCRdb has only the in-frame clones, and not every one. The sample includes around 20,000 clones, roughly 80% seen only once; the top ten take 29%. This CDR3 has 15 residues. With V trimmed by 3 bases and J by 7 bases, 4 bases remained unmatched. Germline values: CDR1 LNHDA, CDR2 SQIVND (reference sequence). Sequenced: PBMCs. The rearrangement joins TRBV19 to TRBJ1-5, with 12 bases matching TRBD1. This clonotype originated in an elderly man with head and neck cancer. The CDR3 region has the DNA TGTGCCAGTAGTATGGGACAGGGGGCAGGACAGCCCCAGCATTTT. Its translation is CASSMGQGAGQPQHF. Variable domain in full (rest from reference TRBV19 and TRBJ1-5): DGGITQSPKYLFRKEGQNVTLSCEQNLNHDAMYWYRQDPGQGLRLIYYSQIVNDFQKGDIAEGYSVSREKKESFPLTVTSAQKNPTAFYLCASSMGQGAGQPQHFGDGTRLSIL.